This T cell receptor beta chain emerged from a study of T cells in Graves' hyperthyroidism and ophthalmopathy. Study-level background: The blood sample was taken at first diagnosis, before treatment began.

Investigators excluded patients with uncontrolled infection, other autoimmune disease, pregnancy or lactation. The germline gives CDR1 MDHEN, CDR2 SYDVKM. V lost 1 base to trimming and J lost 7 bases, with 41 bases between them. This CDR3 comprises 24 residues. Amplified TCR beta CDR3 regions derived from RNA transcripts. HTBI primers were used for first-round RT-PCR of the TCR CDR3. One entry per CDR3 protein, called by TCRdb with MiXCR from the multiplex PCR reads. The sample has around 400,000 distinct CDR3 sequences, around 16% seen once. The receptor comes from a young woman with Graves' hyperthyroidism that later progressed to Graves' ophthalmopathy. Material for sequencing was blood. The V gene is TRBV28, the J gene TRBJ2-1, with D tentatively TRBD1 (6 bases). CDR3 DNA sequence: TGTGCCAGCAGTTTATTCTTCGGAAGGGATTACCGGGATTTCCAACAGGGCGGAATAAATGAGCAGTTCTTC. Translation: CASSLFFGRDYRDFQQGGINEQFF. The full variable domain, rest sourced from reference TRBV28 and TRBJ2-1, is DVKVTQSSRYLVKRTGEKVFLECVQDMDHENMFWYRQDPGLGLRLIYFSYDVKMKEKGDIPEGYSVSREKKERFSLILESASTNQTSMYLCASSLFFGRDYRDFQQGGINEQFFGPGTRLTVL.